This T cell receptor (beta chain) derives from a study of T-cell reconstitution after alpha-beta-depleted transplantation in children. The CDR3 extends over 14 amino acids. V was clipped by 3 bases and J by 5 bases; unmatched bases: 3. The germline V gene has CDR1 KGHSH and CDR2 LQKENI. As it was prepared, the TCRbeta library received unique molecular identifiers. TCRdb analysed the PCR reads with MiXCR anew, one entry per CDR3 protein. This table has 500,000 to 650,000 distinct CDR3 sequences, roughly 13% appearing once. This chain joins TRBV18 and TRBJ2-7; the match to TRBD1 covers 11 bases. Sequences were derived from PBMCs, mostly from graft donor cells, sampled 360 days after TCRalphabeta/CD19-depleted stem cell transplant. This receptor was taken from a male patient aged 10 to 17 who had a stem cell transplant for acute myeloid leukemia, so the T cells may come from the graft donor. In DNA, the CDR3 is TGTGCCAGCTCACCCGGGACAGGGGGAGACGAGCAGTACTTC. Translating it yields CASSPGTGGDEQYF.